This TCR beta chain was captured in a study of T-cell reconstitution after alpha-beta-depleted transplantation in children (dated by TCRdb to 2016 to 2017). About the investigation overall: The study quantitatively tracked T-cell immune reconstitution after TCRalphabeta/CD19-depleted allogeneic hematopoietic cell transplantation in children using TCR repertoire profiling. Broader findings and caveats from the paper: The high TCRbeta diversity at day 60 in some patients was ascribed to recipient T cells and intrathymic progenitors that had survived conditioning. Over subsequent months, a decline in hyperexpanded clone frequencies was noted, and after one year, T-cell counts and TCRbeta diversity were mostly ascribed to newly produced T cells. The apparently early alphabetaT-cell count recovery about two months after transplant was reportedly dependent on only several hundred rapidly expanded clones derived from non-depleted graft cells.

The protocol used for the library was PCR. TCRdb records Illumina HiSeq 2500 as the sequencer. TCR libraries were prepared with molecular barcoding, using unique molecular identifiers to normalize TCRbeta repertoire quantification. The raw public data were reprocessed by TCRdb itself: fastp quality trimming at Q25, MiXCR clonotype calling, in-frame beta chains only. Rows with one shared CDR3 protein collapse into an entry with the most common genes and DNA. This sample is represented by about 830,000 distinct CDR3 sequences; 16% of them were singletons. The ten most abundant clones make up about 4.6% of the sample. Including the terminal cysteine and phenylalanine, the CDR3 comprises 11 residues. CDR3 DNA only is kept here, 33 bases in frame from base 1. The junction shows trimming of 5 bases on V and 3 bases on J, plus 8 bases between the germline ends. Reading the germline V gene gives CDR1 SQVTM and CDR2 ANQGSEA.

The treatment or condition label on this specimen signifies: allogeneic hematopoietic cell transplantation with graft depleted of TCRalphabeta T cells and CD19 B cells. The transplant recipients were children given TCRalphabeta/CD19-depleted allogeneic hematopoietic cell grafts. This clonotype was counted only a few times. The antigen this receptor binds is unknown. Qualities for individual bases were not recorded, and no much larger clone is one base off. The sequence joins TRBV29-1 to TRBJ2-7, with no confidently assigned D gene. The TCR sequence derives from a male patient between 5 and 17 years old who had a stem cell transplant for acute lymphoblastic leukemia, so the T cells may come from the graft donor. The input for sequencing was PBMCs, mostly from graft donor cells, taken 360 days after TCRalphabeta/CD19-depleted stem cell transplant. The CDR3 amino acid sequence is: CSVFWGYEQYF. At the DNA level, the sequence is TGCAGCGTTTTTTGGGGCTACGAGCAGTACTTC.